This T cell receptor (beta chain) was documented in a study of shared T cell receptors in the human thymus. The CDR3 loop spans 15 amino acids. Germline V CDR1 and CDR2: SGHTA, FQGNSA. V lost 5 bases, J lost 0 bases, and 13 bases lay in between. Data came from immunoSEQ multiplex PCR; TCRdb stores just in-frame clones and leaves some out. The data hold some 760,000 clones, with 75% to 90% observed a single time. These data also featured in a second study, about human thymus T cells. That source notes: Surgeons resected thymus tissue during corrective heart surgery. Related research examined unrelated individuals and reported that their thymic repertoires overlapped highly.

The clonotype comes from a girl under two years old with a congenital heart defect. The chain joins TRBV7-2 to TRBJ1-1; D is possibly TRBD1 (6 bases). The source material was thymocytes. The CDR3: CASSPGTPLNTEAFF. CDR3 nucleotides: TGTGCCAGCAGCCCAGGGACACCCTTGAACACTGAAGCTTTCTTT.